This T cell receptor (beta chain) was captured in a study of blood T cells in healthy people across ages. Broader study findings: Strong correlation linked observed beta diversity and percent naive T cells. Both higher diversity and more naive CD4+ cells marked long-lived donors when set against aged donors. Lack of knowledge of donor CMV status possibly confounded expanded clonotype changes.

This CDR3 contains 16 residues. CDR1 is SGDLS and CDR2 is YYNGEE in the germline V gene. With regard to this clonotype: Its target is not known.

A J-beta primer mix and a sample-barcoded 5' primer were used in a second PCR of roughly 7 to 12 cycles. Every molecule of cDNA carried a tag from a template-switch adaptor with 12 random nucleotides. TCRdb fed the 5' RACE reads into MiXCR, producing one record per CDR3 protein. In the table there are 700,000 to 900,000 distinct CDR3 sequences, about 55% of which are singletons. The rearrangement links TRBV9 to TRBJ2-1; 13 positions agree with TRBD2. The J call may be wrong; the DNA end is better matched by TRBJ2-7. This clonotype was obtained from a man older than 75 in good health. The sample comprised blood. This CDR3 is CASSPTSGRPDNEQYF. The CDR3 nucleotides are TGTGCCAGCAGCCCGACTAGCGGGAGGCCCGACAATGAGCAGTACTTC.